Presented here are 4 T cell receptor beta chains from one specimen sequenced in a study of shared T cell receptors in the human thymus (dated by TCRdb to the early 2020s). The method behind the library was the immunoSEQ multiplex PCR assay. Imported from immuneACCESS, the table was reduced by TCRdb to in-frame sequences with V and J called. These copies leave out some clones; in studies compared against another copy, an unresolved V gene accounts for under half, and the cause of the remainder is not known. For this sample the table gives 630,000 or so clones, of which approximately 87% were detected only once. Of the sample, roughly 0.0094% falls within the top ten clones. The sample was also linked to a second study, of human thymus T cells.

The sample consisted of thymocytes. The receptors were gathered from a boy younger than two with a congenital heart defect. Donor details come from another sample of the same person, matched by shared clones.

The V call is TRBV5-4, the J call TRBJ1-2; D possibly corresponds to TRBD1 (6 bases). The CDR3 contains 15 residues. Germline CDR1 is SGHNT and CDR2 is YYREEE (reference sequence). V was trimmed by 5 bases and J by 2 bases, leaving 16 bases between them. The CDR3 DNA follows: TGTGCCAGCAGAACCCGCGGAACAGGGAACTATGGCTACACCTTC. Its translation is CASRTRGTGNYGYTF.

This clone was detected a few times. The chain recombines TRBV5-4 with TRBJ1-2; D gene ambiguous. The CDR3 is 14 residues long. Germline V gene sequence: CDR1 SGHNT, CDR2 YYREEE (reference sequence). With 0 bases removed from V and 4 bases from J, the gap between germline ends came to 10 bases. CDR3: CASSLEVGIYGYTF. DNA for the CDR3: TGTGCCAGCAGCTTGGAGGTCGGGATCTATGGCTACACCTTC.

The chain has TRBV14 and TRBJ1-1, with TRBD1 as a possible D gene (6 bases). CDR1 SGHDN and CDR2 FVKESK come from the germline V gene. CDR3 length: 15 residues. Trimming cost V 5 bases and J 4 bases, with 17 bases left between them. In nucleotides, the CDR3 is TGTGCCAGCAGCTCTTACAGGGTAAGGAGCACTGAAGCTTTCTTT. Translating it yields CASSSYRVRSTEAFF.

The V and J genes are TRBV28 and TRBJ2-7; 7 nucleotides line up with TRBD2. Germline V gene sequence: CDR1 MDHEN, CDR2 SYDVKM. V lost 3 bases, J lost 4 bases, and 21 bases stayed unmatched. The CDR3 covers 19 residues. The CDR3 loop reads CASSFPHRDYGRSEYEQYF. CDR3 sequence (DNA): TGTGCCAGCAGTTTTCCCCACCGGGACTATGGGCGGTCTGAGTACGAGCAGTACTTC.